These 19 T cell receptor beta chains originate from one sample sequenced in a study of blood T cell repertoires in COVID-19. Produced via immunoSEQ multiplex PCR; TCRdb's table is partial and in-frame only. The sample yields 120,000 or so clones, about 86% seen once. The sequencing input was peripheral blood. The source of these receptors is a woman aged 50 to 60 with acute or convalescent COVID-19.

There are a few counts of this clone. This chain links TRBV7-9 with TRBJ2-2, with unresolved D. Germline CDR1 is SEHNR and CDR2 is FQNEAQ (reference sequence). This CDR3 contains 15 residues. The V and J ends lost 1 base and 1 base respectively, with 7 bases between them. This chain's CDR3 is CASSLGDWNTGELFF. The CDR3 DNA reads TGTGCCAGCAGCTTAGGAGACTGGAACACCGGGGAGCTGTTTTTT.

The chain links TRBV5-1 to TRBJ1-3; tentative D call: TRBD1 (6 bases). The ends were cut back, 0 bases at V and 2 bases at J, with 12 bases in the middle. The CDR3 contains 16 residues. Germline CDR1 is SGHRS and CDR2 is YFSETQ. CDR3 amino acids: CASSLARAGAGNTIYF. In DNA form, the CDR3 reads TGCGCCAGCAGCTTGGCCCGGGCAGGGGCTGGAAACACCATATATTTT.

This chain links TRBV27 with TRBJ2-1; the D gene is possibly TRBD2 (5 bases). Germline-derived CDR1 and CDR2 are MNHEY and SMNVEV (reference sequence). The CDR3 covers 13 residues. V lost 2 bases and J lost 8, with 10 bases in between. The chain's CDR3 is CASSLLQRDEQFF. The CDR3 nucleotides read TGTGCCAGCAGTTTACTCCAGAGGGATGAGCAGTTCTTC.

This chain uses TRBV10-2 with TRBJ1-2; 8 bases align to TRBD1. Germline CDR1 reads WSHSY; CDR2 reads SAAADI. V gave up 6 bases and J gave up 1 base; unmatched junction bases: 4. The CDR3 is made up of 14 amino acids. CDR3 in amino acids: CASSPTGDNYGYTF. CDR3 nucleotide sequence: TGCGCCAGCAGCCCGACAGGGGATAACTATGGCTACACCTTC.

V is TRBV7-9 and J is TRBJ1-3; no reliable D call. V was trimmed by 8 bases and J by 3 bases, leaving 11 bases between them. The CDR3 loop spans 13 amino acids. Germline CDR1 SEHNR, CDR2 FQNEAQ (reference sequence). The CDR3 protein is CASELTSGNTIYF. The CDR3 nucleotides read TGTGCCAGCGAGCTTACTAGTGGAAACACCATATATTTT. The entire variable domain, with the rest obtained from reference TRBV7-9 and TRBJ1-3, is as follows: DTGVSQNPRHKITKRGQNVTFRCDPISEHNRLYWYRQTLGQGPEFLTYFQNEAQLEKSRLLSDRFSAERPKGSFSTLEIQRTEQGDSAMYLCASELTSGNTIYFGEGSWLTVV.

The chain recombines TRBV28 with TRBJ2-7; 8 bases align to TRBD2. V lost 6 bases to trimming and J lost 5 bases; unmatched junction nucleotides: 9. Germline CDR1 is MDHEN and CDR2 is SYDVKM. The length of the CDR3 is 14 residues. CDR3 sequence reads: CASREAGVIDEQYF. The DNA for the CDR3 is TGTGCCAGCAGAGAAGCGGGAGTAATAGACGAGCAGTACTTC. The entire variable domain, with the rest obtained from reference TRBV28 and TRBJ2-7, is as follows: DVKVTQSSRYLVKRTGEKVFLECVQDMDHENMFWYRQDPGLGLRLIYFSYDVKMKEKGDIPEGYSVSREKKERFSLILESASTNQTSMYLCASREAGVIDEQYFGPGTRLTVT.

The gene calls are TRBV7-8 and TRBJ1-5; D is unclear. The germline V and J ends were trimmed by 5 bases and 0 bases, with 8 bases remaining between them. CDR1 SGHVS and CDR2 FQNEAQ come from the germline V gene. This CDR3 is 14 amino acids long. The CDR3 spells CASSVTTSNQPQHF. CDR3 bases: TGTGCCAGCAGCGTGACAACTAGCAATCAGCCCCAGCATTTT.

The V call is TRBV28, the J call TRBJ2-3; D is possibly TRBD1 (6 bases). The V gene lost 5 bases and the J gene lost 2 bases, with 17 bases spanning the gap. CDR1 is MDHEN, CDR2 SYDVKM, per germline. The CDR3 is made up of 16 amino acids. The CDR3 region is CASSILTGGTTDTQYF. The CDR3 bases are TGTGCCAGCAGTATCCTGACAGGAGGAACCACAGATACGCAGTATTTT.

This clone was picked up a small number of times. The V call is TRBV14, the J call TRBJ1-6; no clear D gene. From germline, CDR1 is SGHDN and CDR2 FVKESK. This CDR3 has 14 residues. V was clipped by 2 bases and J by 4 bases, with 6 bases between them. In DNA form, the CDR3 reads TGTGCCAGCAGCCAACCGGGATATAATTCACCCCTCCACTTT. Translating gives CASSQPGYNSPLHF.

This chain connects TRBV10-1 to TRBJ1-4; maybe TRBD1 (6 bases). V was trimmed by 9 bases and J by 8 bases, leaving 16 bases between them. CDR1 and CDR2 from the germline V gene are WNHNN and SYGVQD (reference sequence). The CDR3 contains 13 residues. CDR3 residues: CASPGQLYEKLFF. For the CDR3, the DNA is TGCGCCAGTCCCGGACAGCTTTACGAAAAACTGTTTTTT.

This chain joins TRBV28 and TRBJ1-4, with D possibly matching TRBD1 (6 bases). Per germline, CDR1 MDHEN and CDR2 SYDVKM. Deletions cut 4 bases from V and 7 bases from J, with 13 bases between. The CDR3 has 14 residues. The CDR3 here is CASSSIRGGEKLFF. CDR3 nucleotide sequence: TGTGCCAGCAGTTCCATCAGGGGCGGTGAAAAACTGTTTTTT.

The chain combines TRBV6-5 with TRBJ1-5; 7 bases map to TRBD1. The CDR3 has 15 residues. The V gene end was trimmed by 7 bases and the J gene end by 1 base; junction bases not matched to a gene: 7. The germline V gene encodes CDR1 MNHEY and CDR2 SVGAGI. The CDR3 here is CASKPRQGSNQPQHF. Here the CDR3 DNA reads TGTGCCAGCAAACCTAGACAGGGAAGCAATCAGCCCCAGCATTTT.

The CDR3: CASSILAGASNEQFF. CDR3 DNA: TGTGCCAGCAGCATTCTAGCGGGGGCCTCCAATGAGCAGTTCTTC. The genes are TRBV5-8 and TRBJ2-1; 10 positions agree with TRBD2. In germline, CDR1 is SGHTS, CDR2 YDEGEE. V lost 4 bases, J lost 6 bases, and 7 bases stayed unmatched. The CDR3 has 15 amino acids.

The chain joins TRBV2 to TRBJ1-6; no firm D call. Germline V gene lookup returns CDR1 SNHLY and CDR2 FYNNEI. Between the trimmed V and J ends, which lost 4 bases and 7 bases, there was a span of 8 bases. The CDR3 length is 13 residues. CDR3 DNA: TGTGCCAGCAGTGTGGCCTCAAATTCACCCCTCCACTTT. It specifies CASSVASNSPLHF.

The gene calls are TRBV9 and TRBJ2-1, with 12 bases aligning to TRBD2. V lost 3 bases and J lost 7; bases outside the gene matches: 5. Germline values: CDR1 SGDLS, CDR2 YYNGEE. The CDR3 contains 15 residues. CDR3 nucleotide sequence: TGTGCCAGCAGCGAGACTAGCGGGAGAACGAATGAGCAGTTCTTC. This codes for CASSETSGRTNEQFF. Full variable domain (remainder filled in from reference TRBV9 and TRBJ2-1): DSGVTQTPKHLITATGQRVTLRCSPRSGDLSVYWYQQSLDQGLQFLIQYYNGEERAKGNILERFSAQQFPDLHSELNLSSLELGDSALYFCASSETSGRTNEQFFGPGTRLTVL.

V gene TRBV4-2 combines with J gene TRBJ1-1; tentatively, D is TRBD1 (6 bases). Germline V gene sequence: CDR1 LGHNA, CDR2 YNFKEQ. The CDR3 is made up of 13 amino acids. V lost 3 bases and J 8 bases, leaving 13 bases between the germline ends. The CDR3 bases are TGTGCCAGCAGCCAGGAATCGGACAGAGAAGCTTTCTTT. This encodes CASSQESDREAFF.

This chain joins TRBV18 and TRBJ1-5; a possible D gene is TRBD1 (6 bases). The CDR3 loop spans 15 amino acids. The ends were cut back, 0 bases at V and 5 bases at J, with 11 bases in the middle. CDR1 is KGHSH, CDR2 LQKENI, per germline. The CDR3 DNA is TGTGCCAGCTCACCACCGGGGCAGGGGTATCAGCCCCAGCATTTT. It is translated as CASSPPGQGYQPQHF.

The rearrangement uses TRBV7-9 and TRBJ2-1; unclear D gene. The germline V gene has CDR1 SEHNR and CDR2 FQNEAQ (reference sequence). This CDR3 has 14 residues. The V end was cut by 5 bases, the J end by 10 bases, with 18 bases between. CDR3 residues: CASSVGSRIGEQFF. CDR3 coding DNA: TGTGCCAGCAGCGTCGGGTCTCGAATAGGCGAGCAGTTCTTC.

V is TRBV27 and J is TRBJ1-3; D remains unclear. Trimming pared 6 bases from V and 4 bases from J, leaving 16 bases between. Germline V lookup: CDR1 MNHEY, CDR2 SMNVEV (reference sequence). The CDR3 consists of 15 residues. CDR3 bases: TGTGCCAGCAGCCCTAGCCGCCTTGGAGGAAACACCATATATTTT. As protein: CASSPSRLGGNTIYF.